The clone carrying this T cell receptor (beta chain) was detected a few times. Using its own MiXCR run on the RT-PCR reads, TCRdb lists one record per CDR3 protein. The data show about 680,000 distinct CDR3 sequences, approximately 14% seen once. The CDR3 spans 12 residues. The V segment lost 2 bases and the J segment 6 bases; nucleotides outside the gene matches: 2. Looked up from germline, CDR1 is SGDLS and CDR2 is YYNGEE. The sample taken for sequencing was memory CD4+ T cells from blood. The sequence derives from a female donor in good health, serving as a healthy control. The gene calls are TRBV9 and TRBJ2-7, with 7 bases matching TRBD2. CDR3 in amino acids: CASSVTGGEQYF. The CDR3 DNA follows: TGTGCCAGCAGCGTCACGGGGGGCGAGCAGTACTTC.